This record looks at one T cell receptor (beta chain) sequence and its context. Its antigen is unidentified. Trimming removed 0 bases from V and 8 bases from J; junction bases left unmatched: 7. This CDR3 comprises 15 residues. Germline V CDR1 and CDR2: LGHNA, YSLEER. These data are taken from a study of cytomegalovirus exposure and HLA in healthy donors. As for the study in general: HLA-typed donors were the source of around 85 million unique TCRs held in an early data release.

Regarding the study as a whole: A prior analysis recorded that most TCR beta V segments were productive about 87% or about 30% of the time. Despite most TCR sequences being rare, some public TCRs occurred in many donors. Beyond CMV serostatus, there was no information to go on about immune exposure.

PCR was performed using 60 Vbeta and 13 Jbeta primers. Sequencing used immunoSEQ multiplex PCR; TCRdb keeps in-frame clones, though not all of them. This repertoire shows 95,000 to 150,000 clones, 78% found once; its top ten account for around 3.3%. The clonotype comes from a young woman in good health and CMV-seropositive. The rearrangement links TRBV4-3 to TRBJ2-3; 8 bases map to TRBD2. Specimen: PBMCs. The CDR3 sequence: CASSQDAAGAATQYF. CDR3 in DNA: TGCGCCAGCAGCCAAGATGCAGCGGGGGCCGCTACGCAGTATTTT.